The 23 T cell receptor beta chains presented below share a single source sample, sequenced in a study of blood T cell repertoires in COVID-19 (dated by TCRdb to the early 2020s). The library was produced with the immunoSEQ multiplex PCR assay. The table comes from immuneACCESS by way of TCRdb, which keeps in-frame sequences with V and J called. Part of the clones is missing from these tables; in studies checked, under half for an unresolved V gene and the rest for unknown reasons. This sample has roughly 150,000 clones in its table, and approximately 80% of those were observed once. Nearly 8% of the sample is in the top ten clones. Sample: PBMCs or T cells enriched from blood (not recorded which). These receptor sequences come from a woman between 50 and 59 years old who had recovered from COVID-19.

In DNA, the CDR3 is TGTGCCAGCAGCCAAGATAAGAGCGGGGTGGTTAGTGGCTACACCTTC. Protein: CASSQDKSGVVSGYTF. This sequence joins TRBV3-1 (or the pseudogene TRBV3-2) and TRBJ1-2; D uncertain. With 0 bases removed from V and 7 bases from J, the gap between germline ends came to 18 bases. Germline-derived CDR1 and CDR2 are LGHDT and YNNKEL (reference sequence). The CDR3 consists of 16 residues.

V gene TRBV19 combines with J gene TRBJ1-2, with no clear D. The germline V gene encodes CDR1 LNHDA and CDR2 SQIVND (reference sequence). The V and J ends lost 4 bases and 2 bases respectively, with 8 bases between them. This CDR3 has 13 amino acids. CDR3 DNA: TGTGCCAGTAGTAGGCCGGGGAACTATGGCTACACCTTC. Residues: CASSRPGNYGYTF.

This chain links TRBV5-4 with TRBJ1-4; TRBD1 matches at 7 bases. Germline lookup yields CDR1 SGHNT and CDR2 YYREEE (reference sequence). Losses at the gene ends were 4 bases for V and 5 bases for J; bases not matched to a gene: 5. This CDR3 spans 14 amino acids. The CDR3 nucleotides are TGTGCCAGCAGCCCGGGGACAGAAAATGAAAAACTGTTTTTT. Translating gives CASSPGTENEKLFF.

The rearrangement links TRBV24-1 to TRBJ2-1; 11 bases map to TRBD2. The germline CDR1 and CDR2 sequences are KGHDR and SFDVKD. V was pared by 3 bases and J by 5 bases, with 5 bases of the junction left unmatched. The CDR3 length is 16 residues. CDR3 loop: CATSDTIAGGDNEQFF. As DNA, the CDR3 is TGTGCCACCAGTGATACCATAGCGGGGGGGGACAATGAGCAGTTCTTC.

J is TRBJ1-4 and V is TRBV5-1; 10 bases agree with TRBD1. CDR1 is SGHRS and CDR2 is YFSETQ in the germline V gene. V dropped 4 bases and J dropped 7; count of bases not matched to a gene: 4. The CDR3 has 14 amino acids. The CDR3 reads CASSVRDRGEKLFF. CDR3 sequence (DNA): TGCGCCAGCAGCGTCCGGGACAGGGGTGAAAAACTGTTTTTT.

The CDR3 spells CASSLREQGNTEAFF. CDR3 DNA sequence: TGCGCCAGCAGCTTAAGGGAACAGGGGAACACTGAAGCTTTCTTT. The chain combines TRBV5-1 with TRBJ1-1; TRBD1 is a possible D gene (6 bases). Trimming took off 2 bases at V and 1 base at J, with 12 bases between the two ends. In germline, CDR1 is SGHRS, CDR2 YFSETQ. CDR3 length equals 15 residues.

The chain recombines TRBV7-3 with TRBJ1-1; a possible D gene is TRBD1 (5 bases). CDR3 length: 18 amino acids. From germline, CDR1 is SGHTA and CDR2 FQGTGA. V was pared by 0 bases and J by 0 bases, with 17 bases between. The CDR3 bases are TGTGCCAGCAGCTTAACGTTTCTGGGGCCGGGGGTGAACACTGAAGCTTTCTTT. Protein sequence: CASSLTFLGPGVNTEAFF.

The chain carries TRBV24-1 and TRBJ1-5; tentative D call: TRBD1 (5 bases). The ends were cut back, 7 bases at V and 2 bases at J, with 14 bases in the middle. The CDR3 is made up of 15 amino acids. Per the germline V gene, CDR1 is KGHDR and CDR2 is SFDVKD. As DNA, the CDR3 is TGTGCCACCAGCCCGCGGGGGGTGGGCAATCAGCCCCAGCATTTT. It specifies CATSPRGVGNQPQHF.

The gene calls are TRBV9 and TRBJ1-1, with TRBD1 matching 9 bases. This CDR3 comprises 16 residues. CDR1 is SGDLS, CDR2 YYNGEE, per germline. V lost 4 bases, J lost 1 base, and 8 bases stayed unmatched. The CDR3, as DNA: TGTGCCAGCAGCCCGGACAGGGGAGGATCGAACACTGAAGCTTTCTTT. Translating it yields CASSPDRGGSNTEAFF.

The V and J genes are TRBV7-2 and TRBJ2-3, with 10 bases identical to TRBD2. Germline V gene data show CDR1 as SGHTA and CDR2 as FQGNSA. V was clipped by 1 base and J by 5 bases; unmatched bases: 6. The CDR3 extends over 16 amino acids. In DNA, the CDR3 is TGTGCCAGCAGCTTAGGAAGCGGGAGGGCGGGAGATACGCAGTATTTT. Its protein product is CASSLGSGRAGDTQYF.

J is TRBJ2-3 and V is TRBV4-1; tentative D call: TRBD1 (6 bases). The V end lost 1 base, the J end lost 3 bases, and 14 bases lay between the germline ends. CDR1 and CDR2 from the germline V gene are MGHRA and YSYEKL. The CDR3 is 16 amino acids. The CDR3 bases are TGCGCCAGCAGCCAAGGAAACAGGGTAGGAACAGATACGCAGTATTTT. It yields the protein CASSQGNRVGTDTQYF.

This chain links TRBV7-7 with TRBJ2-1; D may correspond to TRBD1 or TRBD2 (6 bases each). The CDR3 consists of 15 residues. Germline V gene sequence: CDR1 SSHAT, CDR2 FNYEAQ (reference sequence). DNA of the CDR3: TGTGCTAGCGGCGGACAGTCGGACGAGGTAGGGGAGCAGTTCTTC. It specifies CASGGQSDEVGEQFF.

The chain links TRBV28 to TRBJ1-2; a weak D match, TRBD1 (6 bases). The germline V and J ends were trimmed by 3 bases and 5 bases, with 13 bases remaining between them. The CDR3 is 14 amino acids. Looked up from germline, CDR1 is MDHEN and CDR2 is SYDVKM. CDR3 loop: CASSFRQARYGYTF. CDR3 sequence (DNA): TGTGCCAGCAGTTTTAGACAGGCCAGGTATGGCTACACCTTC.

This clone appeared a single time. The chain is built from TRBV5-1 and TRBJ1-1; no clear D. Germline V gene lookup returns CDR1 SGHRS and CDR2 YFSETQ. This CDR3 is 15 amino acids long. Between the trimmed V and J ends, which lost 0 bases and 1 base, there was a span of 10 bases. CDR3 DNA sequence: TGCGCCAGCAGCTTGGCTGGCACTAGGAACACTGAAGCTTTCTTT. It is translated as CASSLAGTRNTEAFF.

The rearrangement joins TRBV10-3 to TRBJ1-2; tentatively, D is TRBD1 (5 bases). The germline CDR1 and CDR2 sequences are ENHRY and SYGVKD. V was pared by 8 bases and J by 5 bases, with 15 bases between. The CDR3 extends over 13 amino acids. The CDR3 spells CAILDSHTYGYTF. In DNA, the CDR3 is TGTGCCATCCTTGACAGCCACACTTATGGCTACACCTTC.

This chain uses TRBV18 with TRBJ2-3, with 8 bases identical to TRBD2. The CDR3 consists of 14 residues. V gave up 4 bases and J gave up 1 base; unmatched junction bases: 1. Germline V gene sequence: CDR1 KGHSH, CDR2 LQKENI. The DNA for the CDR3 is TGTGCCAGCTCACAGACTAGCGGCACAGATACGCAGTATTTT. It is translated as CASSQTSGTDTQYF.

Written as DNA, the CDR3 is TGCGCCAGCAGCTTGGGTTTGGGACAGTCCTATGGCTACACCTTC. Translating it yields CASSLGLGQSYGYTF. V gene TRBV5-1 combines with J gene TRBJ1-2; 7 bases agree with TRBD1. V lost 0 bases, J lost 4 bases, and 6 bases stayed unmatched. The CDR3 covers 15 residues. Germline CDR1 is SGHRS and CDR2 is YFSETQ. Full variable domain (outside the CDR3, taken from reference TRBV5-1 and TRBJ1-2): KAGVTQTPRYLIKTRGQQVTLSCSPISGHRSVSWYQQTPGQGLQFLFEYFSETQRNKGNFPGRFSGRQFSNSRSEMNVSTLELGDSALYLCASSLGLGQSYGYTFGSGTRLTVV.

This clone was detected only a few times. The chain links TRBV7-2 to TRBJ2-1; weak D call: TRBD1 (5 bases). V was trimmed by 1 base and J by 5 bases, leaving 9 bases between them. CDR1 SGHTA and CDR2 FQGNSA come from the germline V gene. The CDR3 sequence is 14 residues long. CDR3 amino acids: CASSLGRANNEQFF. For the CDR3, the DNA is TGTGCCAGCAGCTTAGGCAGGGCTAACAATGAGCAGTTCTTC.

As DNA, the CDR3 is TGTGCCAGCAGTTCCGGTCTAGCGGGAGTAGAGACAGATACGCAGTATTTT. Amino acids: CASSSGLAGVETDTQYF. The chain joins TRBV28 to TRBJ2-3, with 10 bases matching TRBD2. V lost 4 bases and J lost 3; bases outside the gene matches: 10. The CDR3 spans 17 residues. Looked up from germline, CDR1 is MDHEN and CDR2 is SYDVKM.

This rearrangement joins TRBV4-3 to TRBJ2-5; the match to TRBD2 covers 12 bases. Germline trimming cut 2 bases from V and 5 bases from J; bases unmatched to any gene: 6. Germline CDR1 LGHNA, CDR2 YSLEER. This CDR3 region has 16 residues. The CDR3 DNA reads TGCGCCAGCAGCCAACCGACTAGCGGGAGCCAGGAGACCCAGTACTTC. Translation: CASSQPTSGSQETQYF.

This clone was found once. This chain joins TRBV7-9 and TRBJ1-3, with unresolved D. The V and J ends lost 7 bases and 5 bases respectively, with 18 bases between them. The CDR3 runs to 15 residues. The germline CDR1 and CDR2 sequences are SEHNR and FQNEAQ (reference sequence). CDR3 nucleotide sequence: TGTGCCAGCATGCCGTTGGAGTTAGTTCGAAACACCATATATTTT. Its translation: CASMPLELVRNTIYF.

The chain uses TRBV24-1 and TRBJ2-2, with D perhaps matching TRBD2 (5 bases). Germline V CDR1 and CDR2: KGHDR, SFDVKD. The V and J ends lost 12 bases and 6 bases respectively, with 28 bases between them. The CDR3 extends over 17 amino acids. Written as DNA, the CDR3 is TGTGCCCCCCACCGTTCGCTCGACGGGGAATCCGCCGGGGAGCTGTTTTTT. Translating gives CAPHRSLDGESAGELFF.

For the CDR3, the DNA is TGTGCCAGCAGCTTAAGCGGATCGGGGACAGGGAAGGGTACGCAGTATTTT. Residues: CASSLSGSGTGKGTQYF. The chain has TRBV7-2 and TRBJ2-3; 9 bases agree with TRBD1. Per the germline V gene, CDR1 is SGHTA and CDR2 is FQGNSA. Germline trimming cut 2 bases from V and 8 bases from J; bases unmatched to any gene: 14. The CDR3 covers 17 residues.